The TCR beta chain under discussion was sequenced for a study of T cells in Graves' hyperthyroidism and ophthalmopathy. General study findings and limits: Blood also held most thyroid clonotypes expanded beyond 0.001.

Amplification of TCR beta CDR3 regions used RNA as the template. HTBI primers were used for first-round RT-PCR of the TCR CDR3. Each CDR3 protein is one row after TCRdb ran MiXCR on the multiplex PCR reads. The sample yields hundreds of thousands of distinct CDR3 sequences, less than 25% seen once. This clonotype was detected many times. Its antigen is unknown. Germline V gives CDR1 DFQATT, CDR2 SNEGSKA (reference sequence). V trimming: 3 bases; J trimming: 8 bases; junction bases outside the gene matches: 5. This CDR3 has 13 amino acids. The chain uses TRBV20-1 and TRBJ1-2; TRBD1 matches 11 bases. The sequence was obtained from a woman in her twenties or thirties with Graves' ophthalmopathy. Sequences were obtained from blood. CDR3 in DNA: TGCAGTGCTAGTCCGGACAGGGGGCCAGGCTACACCTTC. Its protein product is CSASPDRGPGYTF.